These 7 T cell receptor beta chains came from one sample sequenced in a study of cytomegalovirus exposure and HLA in healthy donors. Amplification used 60 Vbeta primers and 13 Jbeta primers. Using immunoSEQ multiplex PCR, the repertoire was profiled, and TCRdb retains in-frame clones only, with some absent. Found here are 95,000 to 130,000 clones, around three quarters of them singletons; the top ten hold around 4.5%. Sequencing was performed on PBMCs. These receptors were taken from a young man in good health and CMV-seropositive.

This clone was seen only a few times. This chain uses TRBV2 with TRBJ2-7; 8 nucleotides align to TRBD1. Germline values: CDR1 SNHLY, CDR2 FYNNEI. The V gene end was trimmed by 4 bases and the J gene end by 3 bases; junction bases not matched to a gene: 2. The CDR3 is 13 residues long. CDR3 sequence (DNA): TGTGCCAGCAGTGGGACAGGGAACTACGAGCAGTACTTC. Residues: CASSGTGNYEQYF.

For the CDR3, the DNA is TGTGCCAGCAGTTTAGCCGGGACAGGTCGACCCGAGCAGTACTTC. Encoded protein: CASSLAGTGRPEQYF. V gene TRBV27 combines with J gene TRBJ2-7; 8 bases map to TRBD1. With V trimmed by 2 bases and J by 6 bases, 9 bases remained unmatched. The germline gives CDR1 MNHEY, CDR2 SMNVEV (reference sequence). This CDR3 is 15 amino acids long.

This chain connects TRBV5-1 to TRBJ2-1, with 12 bases matching TRBD2. The CDR3 runs to 15 residues. Per germline, CDR1 SGHRS and CDR2 YFSETQ. V lost 2 bases to trimming and J lost 6 bases; unmatched junction nucleotides: 3. CDR3 region: CASSFLAGGSNEQFF. In DNA, the CDR3 is TGCGCCAGCAGCTTTCTAGCGGGAGGGAGCAATGAGCAGTTCTTC.

J is TRBJ2-5 and V is TRBV29-1; a weak D match, TRBD2 (6 bases). The CDR3 covers 15 residues. Trimming took 6 bases from V and 0 from J, leaving 17 bases between them. CDR1 and CDR2 from the germline V gene are SQVTM and ANQGSEA. DNA for the CDR3: TGCAGCGTCCCCCGGGACGGAGGGTACCAAGAGACCCAGTACTTC. Protein: CSVPRDGGYQETQYF.

The V and J genes are TRBV4-2 and TRBJ2-7, with TRBD2 as a possible D gene (5 bases). With 0 bases removed from V and 7 bases from J, the gap between germline ends came to 10 bases. CDR1 is LGHNA, CDR2 YNFKEQ, per germline. The CDR3 length is 13 residues. This CDR3 reads CASSQDGSREQYF. In DNA, the CDR3 is TGTGCCAGCAGCCAAGATGGGAGTCGGGAGCAGTACTTC.

CDR3 protein: CASSPGDYGYTF. In DNA form, the CDR3 reads TGTGCCAGCAGCCCGGGGGACTATGGCTACACCTTC. The J gene is TRBJ1-2, the V gene TRBV7-9, with D possibly TRBD1 on 5 matching bases. This CDR3 has 12 residues. V lost 5 bases and J 3 bases, leaving 7 bases between the germline ends. The germline V gene encodes CDR1 SEHNR and CDR2 FQNEAQ (reference sequence).

The genes are TRBV21-1 and TRBJ2-7; no DNA check was done on the table's D call, TRBD1. TRBV21-1 is reported as a pseudogene. The CDR3 is 16 residues long. CDR3 region: CASSKHRGHHPHEQYF. DNA of the CDR3: TGTGCCAGCAGCAAACATAGGGGACACCATCCCCACGAGCAGTACTTC.